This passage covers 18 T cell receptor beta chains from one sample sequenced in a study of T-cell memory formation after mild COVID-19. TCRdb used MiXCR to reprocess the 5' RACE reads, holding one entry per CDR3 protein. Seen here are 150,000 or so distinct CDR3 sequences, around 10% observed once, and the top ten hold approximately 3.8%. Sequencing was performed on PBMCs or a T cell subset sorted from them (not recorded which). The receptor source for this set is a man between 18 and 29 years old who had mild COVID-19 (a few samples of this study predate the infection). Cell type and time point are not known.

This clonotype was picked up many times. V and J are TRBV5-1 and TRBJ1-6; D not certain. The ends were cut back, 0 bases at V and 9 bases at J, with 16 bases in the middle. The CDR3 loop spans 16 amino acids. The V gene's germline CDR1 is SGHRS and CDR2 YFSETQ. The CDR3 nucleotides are TGCGCCAGCAGCTTGGCCGTCGCAGGCGATGGTTCACCCCTCCACTTT. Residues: CASSLAVAGDGSPLHF. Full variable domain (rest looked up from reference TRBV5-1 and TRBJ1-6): KAGVTQTPRYLIKTRGQQVTLSCSPISGHRSVSWYQQTPGQGLQFLFEYFSETQRNKGNFPGRFSGRQFSNSRSEMNVSTLELGDSALYLCASSLAVAGDGSPLHFGNGTRLTVT.

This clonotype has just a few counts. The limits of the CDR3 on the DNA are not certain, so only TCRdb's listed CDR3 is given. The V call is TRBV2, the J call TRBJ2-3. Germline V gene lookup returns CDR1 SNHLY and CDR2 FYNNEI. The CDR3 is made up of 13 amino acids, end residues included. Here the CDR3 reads CASSTTVGDTQYF.

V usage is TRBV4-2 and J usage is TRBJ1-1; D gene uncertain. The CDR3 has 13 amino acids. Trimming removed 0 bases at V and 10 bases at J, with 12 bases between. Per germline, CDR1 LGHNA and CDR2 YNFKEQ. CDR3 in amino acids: CASSQDLGVVAFF. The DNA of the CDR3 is TGTGCCAGCAGCCAAGATCTCGGGGTTGTAGCTTTCTTT.

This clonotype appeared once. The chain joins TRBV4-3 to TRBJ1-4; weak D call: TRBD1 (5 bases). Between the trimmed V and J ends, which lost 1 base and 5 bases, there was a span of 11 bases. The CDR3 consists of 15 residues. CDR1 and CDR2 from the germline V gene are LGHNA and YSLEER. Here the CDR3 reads CASSQAPWGNEKLFF. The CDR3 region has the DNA TGCGCCAGCAGCCAAGCTCCGTGGGGCAATGAAAAACTGTTTTTT.

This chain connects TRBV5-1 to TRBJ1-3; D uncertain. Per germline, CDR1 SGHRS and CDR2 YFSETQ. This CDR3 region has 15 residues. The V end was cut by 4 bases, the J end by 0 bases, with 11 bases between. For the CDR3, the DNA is TGCGCCAGCAGCCCGGGCTCATACTCTGGAAACACCATATATTTT. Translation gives CASSPGSYSGNTIYF.

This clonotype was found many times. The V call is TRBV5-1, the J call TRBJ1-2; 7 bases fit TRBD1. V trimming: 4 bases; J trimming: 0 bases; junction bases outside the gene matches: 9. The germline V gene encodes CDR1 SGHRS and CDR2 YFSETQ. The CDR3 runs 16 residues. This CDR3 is CASSGNPGGANYGYTF. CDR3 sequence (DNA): TGCGCCAGCAGCGGCAACCCAGGGGGAGCTAACTATGGCTACACCTTC.

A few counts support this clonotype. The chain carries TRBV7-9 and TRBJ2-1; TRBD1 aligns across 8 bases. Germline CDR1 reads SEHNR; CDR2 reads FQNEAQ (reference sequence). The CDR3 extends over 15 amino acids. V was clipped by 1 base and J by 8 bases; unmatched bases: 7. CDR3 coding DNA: TGTGCCAGCAGCTTAGTAGGACAGGGATCTTATGAGCAGTTCTTC. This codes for CASSLVGQGSYEQFF.

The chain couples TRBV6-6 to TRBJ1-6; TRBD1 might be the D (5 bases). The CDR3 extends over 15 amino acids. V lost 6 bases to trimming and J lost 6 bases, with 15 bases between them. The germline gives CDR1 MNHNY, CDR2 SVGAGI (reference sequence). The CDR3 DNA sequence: TGTGCCAGCAGGGGAGCGGGACCGACTAATTCACCCCTCCACTTT. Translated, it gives CASRGAGPTNSPLHF.

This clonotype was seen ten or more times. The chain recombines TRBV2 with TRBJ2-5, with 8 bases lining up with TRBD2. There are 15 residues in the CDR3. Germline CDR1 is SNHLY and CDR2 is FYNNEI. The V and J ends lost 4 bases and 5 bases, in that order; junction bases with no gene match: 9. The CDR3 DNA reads TGTGCCAGCAGTGGGGCGGGGACTAGATTGGAGACCCAGTACTTC. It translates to CASSGAGTRLETQYF.

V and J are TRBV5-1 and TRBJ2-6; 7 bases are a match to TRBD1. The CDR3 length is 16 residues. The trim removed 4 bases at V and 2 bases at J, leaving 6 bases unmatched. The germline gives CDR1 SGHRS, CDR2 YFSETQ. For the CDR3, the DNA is TGCGCCAGCAGCGTTGGGACAGCCCCTGGGGCCAACGTCCTGACTTTC. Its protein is CASSVGTAPGANVLTF.

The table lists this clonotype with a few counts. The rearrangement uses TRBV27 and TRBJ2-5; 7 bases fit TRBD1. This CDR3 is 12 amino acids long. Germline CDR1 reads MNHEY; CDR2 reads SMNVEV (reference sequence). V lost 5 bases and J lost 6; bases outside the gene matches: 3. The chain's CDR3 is CASSVTGQTQYF. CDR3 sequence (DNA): TGTGCCAGCAGTGTGACAGGGCAGACCCAGTACTTC.

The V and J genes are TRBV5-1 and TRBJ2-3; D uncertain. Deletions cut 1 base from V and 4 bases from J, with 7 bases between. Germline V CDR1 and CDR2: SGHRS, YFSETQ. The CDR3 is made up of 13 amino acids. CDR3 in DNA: TGCGCCAGCAGCTTGCTGGAGTCAGATACGCAGTATTTT. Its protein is CASSLLESDTQYF.

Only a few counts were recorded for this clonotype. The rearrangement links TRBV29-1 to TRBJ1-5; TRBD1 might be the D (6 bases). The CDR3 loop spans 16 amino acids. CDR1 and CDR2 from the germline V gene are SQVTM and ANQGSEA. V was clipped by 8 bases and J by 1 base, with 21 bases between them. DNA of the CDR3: TGCAGCCTGGGCGGACAGAGTTCTCGGAGCAATCAGCCCCAGCATTTT. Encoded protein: CSLGGQSSRSNQPQHF.

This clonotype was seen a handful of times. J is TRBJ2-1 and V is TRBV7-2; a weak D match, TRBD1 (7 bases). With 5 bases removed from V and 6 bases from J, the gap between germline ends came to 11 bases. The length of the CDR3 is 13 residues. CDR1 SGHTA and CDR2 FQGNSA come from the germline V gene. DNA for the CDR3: TGTGCCAGCAGCGGGGGGACAGTCAATGAGCAGTTCTTC. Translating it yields CASSGGTVNEQFF.

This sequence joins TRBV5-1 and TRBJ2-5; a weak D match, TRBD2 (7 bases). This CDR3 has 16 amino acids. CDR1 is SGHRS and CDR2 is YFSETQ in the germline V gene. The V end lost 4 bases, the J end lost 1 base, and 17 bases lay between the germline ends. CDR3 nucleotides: TGCGCCAGCAGCCCATCAGGAGGGGGGGGCCAAGAGACCCAGTACTTC. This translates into CASSPSGGGGQETQYF.

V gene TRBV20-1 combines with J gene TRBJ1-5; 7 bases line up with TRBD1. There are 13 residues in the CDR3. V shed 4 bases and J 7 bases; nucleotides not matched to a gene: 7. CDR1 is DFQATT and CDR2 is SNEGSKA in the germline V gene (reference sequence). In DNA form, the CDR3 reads TGCAGTGCTAAACGACAGGGCGGCCAGCCCCAGCATTTT. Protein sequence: CSAKRQGGQPQHF.

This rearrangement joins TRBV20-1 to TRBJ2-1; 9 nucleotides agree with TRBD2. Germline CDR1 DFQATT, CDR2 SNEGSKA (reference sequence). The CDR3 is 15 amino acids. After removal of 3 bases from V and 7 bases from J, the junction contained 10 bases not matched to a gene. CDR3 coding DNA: TGCAGTGCTAGGTCCAGTAGCGGGGGCTGGAATGAGCAGTTCTTC. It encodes CSARSSSGGWNEQFF.

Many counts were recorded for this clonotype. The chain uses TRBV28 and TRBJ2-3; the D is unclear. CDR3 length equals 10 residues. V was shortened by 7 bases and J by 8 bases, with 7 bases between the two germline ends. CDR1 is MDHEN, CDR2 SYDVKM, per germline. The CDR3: CASMRVTQYF. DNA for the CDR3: TGTGCCAGCATGAGAGTTACGCAGTATTTT.